One and the same sample provided the 8 T cell receptor beta chains below, sequenced in a study of blood T cell repertoires in COVID-19. The data were produced by immunoSEQ multiplex PCR, yet TCRdb's version contains in-frame clones alone and is incomplete. The sample records about 140,000 clones, around 73% being singletons. The sequencing sample was made of peripheral blood. Receptor source: a man in his 60s who had recovered from COVID-19.

CDR3 amino acids: CASSLTPGTGELFF. The CDR3 coding sequence is TGTGCCAGCAGCTTAACCCCAGGGACCGGGGAGCTGTTTTTT. The rearrangement links TRBV7-3 to TRBJ2-2; D might be TRBD1 (5 bases). Germline V gene lookup returns CDR1 SGHTA and CDR2 FQGTGA. V was pared by 0 bases and J by 5 bases, with 7 bases between. The CDR3 loop spans 14 amino acids.

This clone appeared a few times. The chain is built from TRBV7-2 and TRBJ1-3; the D gene is possibly TRBD1 (5 bases). V lost 4 bases to trimming and J lost 0 bases, with 7 bases between them. The length of the CDR3 is 14 residues. CDR1 SGHTA and CDR2 FQGNSA come from the germline V gene. The CDR3 DNA sequence: TGTGCCAGCAGCTGGACAAACTCTGGAAACACCATATATTTT. Protein sequence: CASSWTNSGNTIYF.

The count of this clone is one. The V call is TRBV7-3, the J call TRBJ2-3, with TRBD2 identical over 7 bases. The ends lost 2 bases at V and 1 base at J; junction bases unmatched: 6. The CDR3 totals 16 residues. The germline CDR1 and CDR2 sequences are SGHTA and FQGTGA. DNA for the CDR3: TGTGCCAGCAGCTTAGGGGGGGACCGACGCACAGATACGCAGTATTTT. Translated, it gives CASSLGGDRRTDTQYF.

For the CDR3, the DNA is TGTGCCAGCAGCTTGCGACAGGGGGCGGACACCGGGGAGCTGTTTTTT. This translates into CASSLRQGADTGELFF. The chain uses TRBV11-2 and TRBJ2-2; 10 bases fit TRBD1. The CDR3 contains 16 residues. V trimming: 3 bases; J trimming: 3 bases; junction bases outside the gene matches: 4. The germline V gene encodes CDR1 SGHAT and CDR2 FQNNGV.

The chain recombines TRBV30 with TRBJ1-5; TRBD1 is a possible D gene (5 bases). Trimming removed 0 bases at V and 3 bases at J, with 15 bases between. The CDR3 totals 16 residues. CDR1 and CDR2 (germline): GTSNPN, SVGIG (reference sequence). In DNA, the CDR3 is TGTGCCTGGAGTGTAAGTCAGGGCTTATTCAATCAGCCCCAGCATTTT. Translating gives CAWSVSQGLFNQPQHF.

This clone was counted only a few times. The gene calls are TRBV5-1 and TRBJ2-5; perhaps TRBD1 as D (5 bases). The V gene lost 1 base and the J gene lost 2 bases, with 12 bases spanning the gap. This CDR3 spans 15 amino acids. Germline CDR1 SGHRS, CDR2 YFSETQ. DNA of the CDR3: TGCGCCAGCAGCTTGAGGGGCACACTACAAGAGACCCAGTACTTC. Protein product: CASSLRGTLQETQYF.

The chain links TRBV5-1 to TRBJ1-1; D call uncertain. CDR1 is SGHRS, CDR2 YFSETQ, per germline. This CDR3 has 14 residues. The V end was cut by 2 bases, the J end by 5 bases, with 13 bases between. The CDR3 spells CASSLAEEVTEAFF. CDR3 nucleotides: TGCGCCAGCAGCTTAGCGGAGGAGGTGACTGAAGCTTTCTTT.

V gene TRBV30 combines with J gene TRBJ1-6; 7 bases fit TRBD1. The CDR3 length is 16 residues. Germline V gene data show CDR1 as GTSNPN and CDR2 as SVGIG (reference sequence). Unmatched junction bases numbered 7, after V lost 3 bases and J lost 2 bases. CDR3 region: CAWSPRGLAYNSPLHF. The CDR3 DNA follows: TGTGCCTGGAGCCCCAGGGGGTTGGCCTATAATTCACCCCTCCACTTT.